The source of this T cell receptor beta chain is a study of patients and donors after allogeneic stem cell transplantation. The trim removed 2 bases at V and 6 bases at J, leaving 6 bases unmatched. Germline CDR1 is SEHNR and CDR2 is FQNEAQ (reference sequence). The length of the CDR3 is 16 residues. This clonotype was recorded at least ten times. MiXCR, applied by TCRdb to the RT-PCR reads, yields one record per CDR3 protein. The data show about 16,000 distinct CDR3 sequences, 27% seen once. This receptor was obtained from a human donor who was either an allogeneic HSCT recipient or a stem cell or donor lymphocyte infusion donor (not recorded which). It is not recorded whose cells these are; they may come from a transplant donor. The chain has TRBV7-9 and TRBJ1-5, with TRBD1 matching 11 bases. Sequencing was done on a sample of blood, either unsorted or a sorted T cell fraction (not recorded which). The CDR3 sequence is CASSLSPGTGGQPQHF. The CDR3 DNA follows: TGTGCCAGCAGCTTATCCCCCGGGACAGGGGGTCAGCCCCAGCATTTT.